These 25 T cell receptor beta chains came from one sample sequenced in a study of blood T cell repertoires in COVID-19. Sequenced by immunoSEQ multiplex PCR; TCRdb stores in-frame clones only, minus some. The sample shows about 300,000 clones, 75% to 90% of them seen only once. The specimen was peripheral blood. Receptors were obtained from a woman in her fifties or sixties with COVID-19, enrolled during active disease.

The chain employs TRBV28 and TRBJ1-1; 10 bases line up with TRBD1. CDR1 and CDR2 (germline): MDHEN, SYDVKM. CDR3 length: 15 amino acids. V was clipped by 6 bases and J by 4 bases; unmatched bases: 8. The CDR3 is CASRTDRGRSTEAFF. The CDR3 DNA reads as TGTGCCAGCAGAACCGACAGGGGGCGAAGCACTGAAGCTTTCTTT.

This chain connects TRBV30 to TRBJ1-5, with D maybe TRBD1 (5 bases). The CDR3 runs to 13 residues. CDR1 and CDR2 from the germline V gene are GTSNPN and SVGIG (reference sequence). Deletions cut 1 base from V and 6 bases from J, with 10 bases between. In nucleotides, the CDR3 is TGTGCCTGGAGTGGCCAGGGCGGTCAGCCCCAGCATTTT. This gives the protein CAWSGQGGQPQHF.

V usage is TRBV7-9 and J usage is TRBJ2-3; a possible D gene is TRBD2 (6 bases). V was cut by 5 bases and J by 1 base, with 10 bases left in between. Per the germline V gene, CDR1 is SEHNR and CDR2 is FQNEAQ (reference sequence). This CDR3 is 14 amino acids long. The DNA for the CDR3 is TGTGCCAGCAGCCGGACTATCGGCACAGATACGCAGTATTTT. This sequence encodes CASSRTIGTDTQYF.

This chain uses TRBV15 with TRBJ2-5; 12 bases fit TRBD1. The germline V gene has CDR1 LNHNV and CDR2 YYDKDF (reference sequence). The CDR3 covers 15 residues. J was trimmed by 5 bases and V by 5 bases; bases with no gene match: 6. The CDR3 loop is CATSHGTGGRETQYF. The CDR3 coding sequence is TGTGCCACCAGCCACGGGACAGGGGGCCGGGAGACCCAGTACTTC.

This chain links TRBV11-1 with TRBJ2-1; 10 bases match TRBD2. V shed 2 bases, J shed 8 bases, and the junction held 6 bases outside the gene matches. In germline, CDR1 is SGHAT, CDR2 FQDESV (reference sequence). The CDR3 covers 15 residues. This chain's CDR3 is CASSLTGTSVHEQFF. The CDR3 nucleotides are TGTGCCAGCAGCTTAACGGGGACTAGCGTCCATGAGCAGTTCTTC.

This clone was observed a handful of times. The chain recombines TRBV14 with TRBJ1-1, with D unresolved. The CDR3 is 13 amino acids. Germline CDR1 is SGHDN and CDR2 is FVKESK. Trimming took off 6 bases at V and 1 base at J, with 9 bases between the two ends. The DNA for the CDR3 is TGTGCCAGCAGTCGGTCCCAGAACACTGAAGCTTTCTTT. Protein product: CASSRSQNTEAFF.

V is TRBV30 and J is TRBJ2-3, with D tentatively TRBD2 (6 bases). CDR1 GTSNPN and CDR2 SVGIG come from the germline V gene (reference sequence). Trimming stripped 3 bases from V and 5 bases from J, with 15 bases between. The CDR3 has 14 amino acids. This chain's CDR3 is CAWRYRGRRDTQYF. In DNA form, the CDR3 reads TGTGCCTGGAGGTATCGGGGGAGACGAGATACGCAGTATTTT.

DNA of the CDR3: TGTGCCAGCAGCCAAGACCTTTGGGGGCCTAATGAAAAACTGTTTTTT. Protein: CASSQDLWGPNEKLFF. The chain carries TRBV14 and TRBJ1-4; tentatively, D is TRBD1 (6 bases). CDR3 length equals 16 residues. The germline V gene encodes CDR1 SGHDN and CDR2 FVKESK. Trimming removed 0 bases at V and 3 bases at J, with 11 bases between.

J is TRBJ2-2 and V is TRBV10-2; a weak D match, TRBD1 (6 bases). This CDR3 is 12 amino acids long. Trimming removed 1 base at V and 14 bases at J, with 11 bases between. Germline V gene sequence: CDR1 WSHSY, CDR2 SAAADI. CDR3 sequence reads: CASSEWQGFLFF. The CDR3 DNA follows: TGCGCCAGCAGTGAGTGGCAGGGGTTTCTGTTTTTT.

V and J are TRBV27 and TRBJ1-2; 9 nucleotides agree with TRBD1. Trimming at V came to 5 bases and at J to 4 bases, leaving 11 bases not matched to a gene. Germline V gene lookup returns CDR1 MNHEY and CDR2 SMNVEV (reference sequence). The CDR3 spans 16 residues. The CDR3 nucleotides are TGTGCCAGCAGTAGAACCGGGACAGGGTCGGTCTATGGCTACACCTTC. It codes for CASSRTGTGSVYGYTF.

Here the CDR3 reads CASNIRGRQGVNTEAFF. The CDR3 DNA follows: TGCGCCAGCAACATAAGGGGCCGACAGGGAGTAAACACTGAAGCTTTCTTT. The chain combines TRBV5-1 with TRBJ1-1; 7 bases are a match to TRBD1. The CDR3 spans 17 residues. The germline V gene encodes CDR1 SGHRS and CDR2 YFSETQ. V trimming: 6 bases; J trimming: 2 bases; junction bases outside the gene matches: 16.

This chain uses TRBV30 with TRBJ2-1; D not certain. CDR1 is GTSNPN and CDR2 is SVGIG in the germline V gene (reference sequence). The germline V and J ends were trimmed by 2 bases and 0 bases, with 5 bases remaining between them. This CDR3 spans 13 amino acids. The CDR3 sequence: CAWSPYSYNEQFF. CDR3 bases: TGTGCCTGGAGTCCTTACTCCTACAATGAGCAGTTCTTC. The full variable domain, in which reference TRBV30 and TRBJ2-1 provide the parts outside the CDR3, is SQTIHQWPATLVQPVGSPLSLECTVEGTSNPNLYWYRQAAGRGLQLLFYSVGIGQISSEVPQNLSASRPQDRQFILSSKKLLLSDSGFYLCAWSPYSYNEQFFGPGTRLTVL.

This rearrangement joins TRBV25-1 to TRBJ2-1, with TRBD2 matching 7 bases. Germline-derived CDR1 and CDR2 are MGHDK and SYGVNS. CDR3 length equals 17 residues. V shed 5 bases, J shed 3 bases, and the junction held 13 bases outside the gene matches. The CDR3 coding sequence is TGTGCCAGCAGTATTAGACCGGGGACTACCAACTACAATGAGCAGTTCTTC. This codes for CASSIRPGTTNYNEQFF.

The CDR3 DNA reads TGTGCCAGCAGTACAGGGGGCGGCGGAGCTTTCTTT. Amino acids: CASSTGGGGAFF. This chain joins TRBV6-2 or TRBV6-3 and TRBJ1-1, with TRBD1 matching over 9 bases. V was pared by 5 bases and J by 10 bases, with 5 bases of the junction left unmatched. CDR3 length equals 12 residues. Germline CDR1 reads MNHEY; CDR2 reads SVGEGT.

As for this clone: Other DNA sequences in this sample translate to the same CDR3. The chain carries TRBV5-1 and TRBJ2-7; TRBD2 matches at 9 bases. Germline V CDR1 and CDR2: SGHRS, YFSETQ. V dropped 4 bases and J dropped 0; count of bases not matched to a gene: 2. The CDR3 runs to 14 residues. The CDR3 sequence is CASSVSGSSYEQYF. The CDR3 coding sequence is TGCGCCAGCAGCGTTAGCGGGAGCTCCTACGAGCAGTACTTC.

The chain is built from TRBV7-2 and TRBJ1-6; 7 bases agree with TRBD1. In germline, CDR1 is SGHTA, CDR2 FQGNSA. The CDR3 sequence is 19 residues long. The trim removed 5 bases at V and 0 bases at J, leaving 13 bases unmatched. The CDR3 nucleotides are TGTGCCAGCAGCCCCCGACAGGGCCAGTTTAGCTCCTATAATTCACCCCTCCACTTT. Translating gives CASSPRQGQFSSYNSPLHF.

This clone has only one observation. This sequence joins TRBV7-8 and TRBJ2-3; 8 bases agree with TRBD1. CDR3 length: 14 amino acids. V was pared by 5 bases and J by 4 bases, with 5 bases of the junction left unmatched. Germline V CDR1 and CDR2: SGHVS, FQNEAQ. CDR3 nucleotides: TGTGCCAGCAGCCAAACAGGGGGAGCAGATACGCAGTATTTT. Its translation is CASSQTGGADTQYF.

The chain has TRBV19 and TRBJ1-1; no firm D call. The CDR3 spans 11 residues. Germline CDR1 LNHDA, CDR2 SQIVND (reference sequence). V was trimmed by 3 bases and J by 5 bases, leaving 4 bases between them. CDR3 region: CASSMYTEAFF. The CDR3 DNA reads TGTGCCAGTAGTATGTATACTGAAGCTTTCTTT.

The chain combines TRBV5-1 with TRBJ1-6; D uncertain. The CDR3 is 15 amino acids. The V end was cut by 3 bases, the J end by 1 base, with 8 bases between. Per the germline V gene, CDR1 is SGHRS and CDR2 is YFSETQ. DNA for the CDR3: TGCGCCAGCAGCTCTTCCGGGTCCTATAATTCACCCCTCCACTTT. Amino acids: CASSSSGSYNSPLHF.

The rearrangement links TRBV5-4 to TRBJ2-5; TRBD2 aligns across 15 bases. Germline-derived CDR1 and CDR2 are SGHNT and YYREEE (reference sequence). The junction had 4 bases not matched to a gene; V was cut back by 3 bases and J by 1 base. The CDR3 totals 17 residues. The CDR3 spells CASSSRTSGRVQETQYF. DNA for the CDR3: TGTGCCAGCAGCTCCCGGACTAGCGGGAGGGTCCAAGAGACCCAGTACTTC.

This clone has just one count. DNA for the CDR3: TGCGCCAGCAGCTTGCTCCCGGGGAGGGCCGGGGCCAACGTCCTGACTTTC. Amino acids: CASSLLPGRAGANVLTF. This rearrangement joins TRBV5-1 to TRBJ2-6, with 7 positions matching TRBD2. Germline values: CDR1 SGHRS, CDR2 YFSETQ. After removal of 1 base from V and 4 bases from J, the junction contained 8 bases not matched to a gene. CDR3 length: 17 amino acids.

The V call is TRBV7-6, the J call TRBJ2-2, with TRBD1 identical over 9 bases. CDR1 is SGHVS and CDR2 is FNYEAQ in the germline V gene. The CDR3 has 17 amino acids. V gave up 5 bases and J gave up 5 bases; unmatched junction bases: 12. Here the CDR3 DNA reads TGTGCCAGCAGCCCCAGGGCGGGACAGGGTGTTACCGGGGAGCTGTTTTTT. Amino acids: CASSPRAGQGVTGELFF.

The chain links TRBV5-1 to TRBJ2-2; 15 bases fit TRBD2. Per the germline V gene, CDR1 is SGHRS and CDR2 is YFSETQ. This CDR3 comprises 19 residues. After removal of 0 bases from V and 5 bases from J, the junction contained 8 bases not matched to a gene. The DNA for the CDR3 is TGCGCCAGCAGCTTGGCCTTGGGACTAGCGGGAGGCGGAACCGGGGAGCTGTTTTTT. Residues: CASSLALGLAGGGTGELFF.

The chain uses TRBV19 and TRBJ2-2, with 7 bases lining up with TRBD2. CDR1 is LNHDA, CDR2 SQIVND, per germline (reference sequence). The CDR3 spans 18 residues. Losses at the gene ends were 2 bases for V and 2 bases for J; bases not matched to a gene: 11. CDR3 in amino acids: CASSIIGAGPINTGELFF. CDR3 sequence (DNA): TGTGCCAGTAGTATAATCGGAGCGGGACCCATCAACACCGGGGAGCTGTTTTTT. Filled out from reference TRBV19 and TRBJ2-2, the complete variable domain reads DGGITQSPKYLFRKEGQNVTLSCEQNLNHDAMYWYRQDPGQGLRLIYYSQIVNDFQKGDIAEGYSVSREKKESFPLTVTSAQKNPTAFYLCASSIIGAGPINTGELFFGEGSRLTVL.

The CDR3 bases are TGCGCCAGCAGCTTACGGGAGTCCTACAATGAGCAGTTCTTC. It specifies CASSLRESYNEQFF. The J gene is TRBJ2-1, the V gene TRBV5-1; TRBD2 might be the D (6 bases). Germline loops: CDR1 SGHRS, CDR2 YFSETQ. Trimming took 2 bases from V and 1 from J, leaving 7 bases between them. This CDR3 contains 14 residues.